This TCR beta chain came from a study of cytomegalovirus exposure and HLA in healthy donors. In the study overall: Genotyping showed around 80% of almost 400 donors falling in the Caucasian-associated ancestry cluster.

About this clone itself: Its antigen remains unidentified.

60 Vbeta and 13 Jbeta primers were used in PCR. Clones were sequenced by immunoSEQ multiplex PCR, and TCRdb holds only the in-frame ones, with some missing. The sample holds 200,000 to 250,000 clones, 82% seen once. Study-wide findings and caveats: An analysis done earlier found most TCR beta V segments productive about 87% or about 30% of the time.

The CDR3 contains 14 residues. The V gene's germline CDR1 is LGHNT and CDR2 FRNRAP. Trimming pared 5 bases from V and 2 bases from J, leaving 13 bases between. The V gene is TRBV12-5, the J gene TRBJ2-7, with a weak D call TRBD2 (6 bases). The sample was PBMCs. This TCR came from a middle-aged woman in good health and CMV-seronegative. CDR3 DNA sequence: TGTGCTAGTGGTCTGGGACTTACCACCTACGAGCAGTACTTC. Its protein product is CASGLGLTTYEQYF.